This T cell receptor beta chain was observed in a study of shared clonotypes between healthy human individuals. Regarding the study as a whole: Generation probabilities were higher for clonotypes shared across all four sorted-subset donors than for unshared ones. Between a handful of donors, naive CD4 clonotypes were shared at a level of about 5%.

Comments on this clone: Its antigen remains unidentified.

This CDR3 has 15 residues. V lost 6 bases and J 10 bases, leaving 22 bases between the germline ends. CDR1 is MNHNS, CDR2 SASEGT, per germline. Each cell subset's genomic DNA was divided evenly among several immunoSEQ plates. This table comes from immunoSEQ multiplex PCR, and its TCRdb copy is limited to in-frame clones, with some not included. The table has about 680,000 clones, around four fifths seen once. Caucasian adults living in Nashville, Tennessee, provided all samples. Sequenced material: memory CD4+ T cells sorted from blood. Specified subset: CD45RA-negative fraction. This TCR was sampled from a woman younger than 45 in good health. This chain uses TRBV6-1 with TRBJ2-1, with D maybe TRBD1 (7 bases). The CDR3 here is CASSGVQGGIGEQFF. CDR3 sequence (DNA): TGTGCCAGCAGCGGGGTTCAGGGGGGCATCGGGGAGCAGTTCTTC.